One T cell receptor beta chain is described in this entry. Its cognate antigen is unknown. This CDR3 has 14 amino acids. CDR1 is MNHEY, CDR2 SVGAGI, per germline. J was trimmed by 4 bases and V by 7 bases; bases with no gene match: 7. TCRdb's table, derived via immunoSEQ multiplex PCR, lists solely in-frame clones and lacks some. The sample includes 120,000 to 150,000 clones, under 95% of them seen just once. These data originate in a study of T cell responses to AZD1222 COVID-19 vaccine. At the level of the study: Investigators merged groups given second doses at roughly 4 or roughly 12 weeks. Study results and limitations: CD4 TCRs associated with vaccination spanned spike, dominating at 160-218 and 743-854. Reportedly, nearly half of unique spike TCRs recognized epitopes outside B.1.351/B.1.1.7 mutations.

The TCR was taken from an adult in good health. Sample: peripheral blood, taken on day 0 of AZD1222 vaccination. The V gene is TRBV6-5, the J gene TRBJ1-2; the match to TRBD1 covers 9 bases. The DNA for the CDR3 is TGTGCCAGCACTACAGGGGGCAGAGGCTATGGCTACACCTTC. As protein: CASTTGGRGYGYTF.